This is a list of T cell receptor beta chains from one sample in a study of response to subunit inactivated influenza vaccine. MiXCR, run by TCRdb on the RT-PCR reads, gives a single entry per CDR3 protein. The sample has about 190,000 distinct CDR3 sequences, 14% seen once; the top ten hold roughly 26%. The sequences come from CD8+ T cells sorted from PBMCs, collected about 5 days after vaccination. The source of these receptors is a man aged 45-60 years who received an inactivated influenza vaccine. CDR3s include the opening cysteine and the closing phenylalanine or tryptophan. D genes are given only for firm matches. Clone size is given for some rows only: seen once, a few or many times, or a class if the clone is expanded.

>.|.|TRBV2|TRBJ2-5
TGTGCCAGCACCCAACTAGTCGGGCAAGAGACCCAGTACTTC
CASTQLVGQETQYF
>TRBD1|.|TRBV5-6|TRBJ1-5
TGTGCCAGCAGCCCAGGGGGAACCAATCAGCCCCAGCATTTT
CASSPGGTNQPQHF
>.|few|TRBV20-1|TRBJ1-5
TGCAGTGCTAGGGGCAGCAATCAGCCCCAGCATTTT
CSARGSNQPQHF
>TRBD1|.|TRBV4-3|TRBJ1-1
TGCGCCAGCAGCCAAGGAACCGGGACAGGGGGAAAGGGGACTGAAGCTTTCTTT
CASSQGTGTGGKGTEAFF
>TRBD1|.|TRBV11-1|TRBJ1-1
TGTGCCAGCAGCTTAGATATAGGTTTGGGGACAGCTCTGAACACTGAAGCTTTCTTT
CASSLDIGLGTALNTEAFF
>.|few|TRBV7-9|TRBJ2-3
TGTGCCAGCCATAAAGGAGGGGGAGCGGCAGATACGCAGTATTTT
CASHKGGGAADTQYF
>TRBD1|few|TRBV4-1|TRBJ2-7
TGCGCCAGCAGCCAGACCGGGACAGCGTACTACGAGCAGTACTTC
CASSQTGTAYYEQYF
>.|.|TRBV6-5|TRBJ2-7
TGTGCCAGCAGTTATAGTCCGACAGCCTCCTACGAGCAGTACTTC
CASSYSPTASYEQYF
>TRBD2|.|TRBV24-1|TRBJ2-1
TGTGCCACCAGCGGGGGGGCCTACAATGAGCAGTTCTTC
CATSGGAYNEQFF
>.|few|TRBV5-1|TRBJ1-2
TGCGCCAGCAGCTTGGCTGGCTCTAACTATGGCTACACCTTC
CASSLAGSNYGYTF
>.|few|TRBV20-1|TRBJ2-2
TGCAGTGCAAGGGAGGGGGTCGGGGAGCTGTTTTTT
CSAREGVGELFF
>TRBD1|.|TRBV7-9|TRBJ2-2
TGTGCCAGCAGCTTCCCGGACAGGGGTAACACCGGGGAGCTGTTTTTT
CASSFPDRGNTGELFF
>.|few|TRBV24-1|TRBJ2-1
TGTGCCACCAGTGAACGCGTCAGACAAGAACGATCCTACAATGAGCAGTTCTTC
CATSERVRQERSYNEQFF
>TRBD1|few|TRBV6-1|TRBJ1-5
TGTGCCAGCAGTCCGACCGGCACCGGGACAGATTATAGCAACCAGCCCCAGCATTTT
CASSPTGTGTDYSNQPQHF
>TRBD2|few|TRBV11-2|TRBJ2-2
TGTGCCAGCAGCTCCGGACTAGCGGGGGGGAATTTGGCCGGGGAGCTGTTTTTT
CASSSGLAGGNLAGELFF
>.|.|TRBV7-4|TRBJ2-2
TGTGCCAGCAGTTCCGGTGGGTTCAGGCCGAACACCGGGGAGCTGTTTTTT
CASSSGGFRPNTGELFF
>TRBD2|.|TRBV18|TRBJ2-7
TGTGCCAGCTCACCATCGAGGACGTCTGAGACTAGCGGGGGCCTCTCCTACGAGCAGTACTTC
CASSPSRTSETSGGLSYEQYF
>TRBD2|.|TRBV5-1|TRBJ2-3
TGCGCCAGCAGTCTAATCCCTAGCGGGGGGGCCATTACAGATACGCAGTATTTT
CASSLIPSGGAITDTQYF
>.|few|TRBV9|TRBJ2-2
TGTGCCAGCAGCAACCCTCAGACAGGAAGGAACACCGGGGAGCTGTTTTTT
CASSNPQTGRNTGELFF
>TRBD2|few|TRBV2|TRBJ2-2
TGTGCCAGCAGACGCACTAGCGGGGGAAGCGGGGAGCTGTTTTTT
CASRRTSGGSGELFF
>TRBD1|many|TRBV5-6|TRBJ2-4
TGTGCCAGCAGCTTCGGACAGGGGTTCGTAATCAGCAAAAACATTCAGTACTTC
CASSFGQGFVISKNIQYF
>.|few|TRBV10-3|TRBJ2-1
TGTGCCATCAGGGAGGGGAGCAATGAGCAGTTCTTC
CAIREGSNEQFF
>.|many|TRBV20-1|TRBJ2-7
TGCAGTGCTAGGAGCCCAGAGGGAACTTTCAACGAGCAGTACTTC
CSARSPEGTFNEQYF
>TRBD1|many|TRBV7-8|TRBJ2-5
TGTGCCAGCAGCTTAGAAAGACAGGGGAGAGGGACCCAGTACTTC
CASSLERQGRGTQYF
>.|.|TRBV6-1|TRBJ2-7
TGTGCCAGCAGTGAAGTAGGCCGTATCTCCGGCGAGCAGTACTTC
CASSEVGRISGEQYF
>.|few|TRBV4-2|TRBJ2-1
TGTGCCAGCAGCCAAGATCGGGGGACCTACAATGAGCAGTTCTTC
CASSQDRGTYNEQFF
>.|.|TRBV12-3/TRBV12-4|TRBJ2-7
TGTGCCAGCACTAGCCATGGCGGGGGCATCTACGAGCAGTACTTC
CASTSHGGGIYEQYF
>.|few|TRBV21-1|TRBJ2-1
TGTGCCAGCAGCTCCCCTCCAGGCGGGAGTCAGGAGCAGTTCTTC
CASSSPPGGSQEQFF
>.|many|TRBV12-3/TRBV12-4|TRBJ1-2
TGTGCCAGCAGCCTGACGGGAAACTATGGCTACACCTTC
CASSLTGNYGYTF